By sample fraction, the clone carrying this T cell receptor beta chain is medium-sized. Follow-up blood was drawn about 14 weeks, roughly three months, after antiretroviral therapy began. The repertoire came from unfractionated whole blood and reflected all unsorted peripheral T cells. This sample stems from a study of HIV-infected patients and healthy controls. Germline V gene sequence: CDR1 MGHRA, CDR2 YSYEKL. The junction had 0 bases not matched to a gene; V was cut back by 2 bases and J by 5 bases. CDR3 size: 13 residues. Reverse transcription used 450 to 550 ng RNA and constant-region primers for alpha and beta. Alpha and beta chain libraries were made separately by chain-specific third strand synthesis with multiplexing indices. TCRdb recomputed calls from the 5' RACE reads with MiXCR, one row per CDR3 protein. This table holds more than 4,500 distinct CDR3 sequences, 20% found once.

Sequenced here: blood, sampled during antiretroviral therapy. V and J are TRBV4-1 and TRBJ1-5; 7 nucleotides line up with TRBD1. The sequence derives from an adult with HIV infection. The CDR3 is CASSQQGDQPQHF. CDR3 bases: TGCGCCAGCAGCCAACAGGGGGATCAGCCCCAGCATTTT.